This T cell receptor (beta chain) stems from a study of response to subunit inactivated influenza vaccine. TCRdb reprocessed the RT-PCR reads via MiXCR and lists one record per CDR3 protein. The sample lists more than 600,000 distinct CDR3 sequences; 18% were seen once. On this clonotype itself: Its specificity is unknown. A read error may produce the germline difference seen at one junction end.

The CDR3 loop spans 13 amino acids. Germline assignment: CDR1 DFQATT and CDR2 SNEGSKA (reference sequence). Points from the study as a whole: Each seasonal influenza vaccination, the authors suggested, recruits few new T cells.

The sequencing here drew on PBMCs from blood, taken less than 6 days after vaccination. The chain links TRBV20-1 to TRBJ2-1; 7 nucleotides match TRBD2. The clonotype was recovered from a man in his fifties or sixties who received an inactivated influenza vaccine. The CDR3 loop reads CSAMRGGPVEQFF. CDR3 bases: TGCAGCGCTATGCGGGGAGGGCCGGTTGAGCAGTTCTTC.